This T cell receptor (beta chain) was recorded in a study of blood T cells in healthy people across ages (dated by TCRdb to the mid-2010s). Regarding the study in general: Template switching captured roughly one uniquely barcoded TCR beta cDNA molecule per two T cells in model experiments. To track age-related changes in TCR beta repertoire diversity, the study relied on deep sequencing normalized with unique cDNA molecular identifiers. Four age groups were formed from the donors: young (average approximately 15 years), middle-aged (approximately 40), aged (around 62) and long-lived (around 82). To avoid experimental bias, donors of different ages were spread randomly across the sequencing lanes. Using the same blood draw, the study looked at two additional independent replicas of 1 million unique cDNA reads for two donors, one aged 18 to 30 and the other aged 80 or older.

Summary of the overall study and its limitations: Observed TCR beta diversity per million T cells fell roughly linearly with age, and a significant reduction was already apparent by age roughly 40. Compared with the aged group, the long-lived group had more naive CD4+ T cells, fewer expanded clones and increased TCR diversity, a pattern suggesting age selection. Donor CMV infection status was unknown, potentially confounding age-related changes in expanded clonotypes. Total diversity estimates from one million sequenced T cells were considered lower bounds and underestimates. Bulk unsorted PBMC profiling prevented conclusive comparison of naive and antigen-experienced compartments. A strong correlation was found between observed TCR beta diversity and the percentage of naive T cells measured by flow cytometry.

The library was generated by 5' RACE. Reads for this sample came from an Illumina HiSeq 2500. A second PCR of roughly 6 to 11 cycles was performed with a sample-barcoded 5' primer and a J-beta primer mix. A template-switch 5' adaptor carrying 12 random nucleotides introduced a unique molecular identifier onto each TCR beta cDNA molecule. Each sample yielded at least 2.5 million CDR3-containing paired-end reads. The Mint cDNA synthesis kit, primed by a TRBC-specific oligonucleotide, was used to synthesize first-strand cDNA from all RNA. Following uracil-DNA glycosylase treatment, all cDNA underwent a first 18-cycle PCR with the universal primers M1SS and BC2_uni_R. In the original analysis: Each sample was normalized by randomly selecting 1 million high-quality reads, each carrying a distinct molecular identifier. Reads sharing molecular identifiers were discarded rather than binned into consensus sequences. MiTCR, set to a Q25 quality threshold and the strictest error-elimination algorithm, was used for CDR3 identification, clonotype clustering and error correction. Lower-bound total TCR beta diversity was estimated with a nonparametric unseen species model using Euler transformation. TCRdb reanalyzed the raw reads on its own, using fastp at Q25 for trimming and MiXCR for clone calling, and kept in-frame beta chains. A single entry per CDR3 protein holds the most common genes and DNA from its merged rows. TCRdb's processing, not the study's, gives the V and J calls here. This sample is represented by hundreds of thousands of distinct CDR3 sequences; about 53% of them were singletons. About 42% of the sample comes from the top ten.

Donors were a few dozen systemically healthy Caucasian individuals from Russia aged roughly 6 to 90 years. Each donor gave around 9.5 milliliters of peripheral blood, collected into EDTA-treated Vacutainer tubes. Ficoll-Paque density-gradient centrifugation was used to isolate PBMCs, with at least 6 million obtained per sample. Total RNA, at least 6 micrograms per sample, was extracted from PBMCs with Trizol reagent. For every donor, an aliquot of PBMCs went through flow cytometry to measure the percentages of naive CD45RAhigh/CD27high T cells. With regard to this clonotype: Its antigen specificity is not known. Nothing much larger sits one base from this clone, and base qualities are not available.

The CDR3 has 15 amino acids, counting the end cysteine and phenylalanine. Only the CDR3 region is kept as DNA, spanning 45 bases read in frame from base 1. CDR1 and CDR2 are read off the germline V gene as MNHEY and SVGAGI. V drops 5 bases and J drops 0 bases, leaving 10 bases in between. The clonotype originates from an elderly man in good health. Sequenced sample: blood. The chain joins TRBV6-5 to TRBJ2-2; a weak D assignment points to TRBD1 (5 bases agree). The CDR3 protein sequence reads: CASSARATNTGELFF. The DNA sequence is given as TGTGCCAGCAGTGCCAGGGCGACGAACACCGGGGAGCTGTTTTTT.